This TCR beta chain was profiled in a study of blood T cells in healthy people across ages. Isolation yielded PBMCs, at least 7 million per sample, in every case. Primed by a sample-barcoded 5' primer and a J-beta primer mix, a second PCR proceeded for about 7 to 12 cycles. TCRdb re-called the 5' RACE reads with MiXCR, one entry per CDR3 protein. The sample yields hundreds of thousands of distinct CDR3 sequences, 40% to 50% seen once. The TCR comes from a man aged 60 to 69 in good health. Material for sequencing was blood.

The CDR3 here is CASCQGQIAFF. CDR3 in DNA: TGTGCCAGCTGTCAGGGCCAGATAGCTTTCTTT. The genes are TRBV27 and TRBJ1-1, with D maybe TRBD1 (5 bases). Per the germline V gene, CDR1 is MNHEY and CDR2 is SMNVEV (reference sequence). With 8 bases removed from V and 10 bases from J, the gap between germline ends came to 14 bases. This CDR3 spans 11 amino acids.